Included here is one T cell receptor (beta chain) sequence, with context. No antigen is known for it. It was with 60 Vbeta and 13 Jbeta primers that the PCR ran. Repertoires were generated with immunoSEQ multiplex PCR, while TCRdb's copy carries only in-frame clones and drops some. The sample includes approximately 190,000 clones, 70% to 85% of them seen just once. This sample is part of a study of cytomegalovirus exposure and HLA in healthy donors. General study findings and limits: Per a later analysis, about 18,000 TCR beta sequences showed association with HLA alleles at 0.05 false discovery rate. Generally TCR sequences proved uncommon, though certain public TCRs appeared in numerous donors.

V gave up 1 base and J gave up 4 bases; unmatched junction bases: 11. This CDR3 region has 19 residues. Germline V gives CDR1 SGHTA, CDR2 FQGTGA. J is TRBJ2-1 and V is TRBV7-3, with 12 nucleotides matching TRBD2. The material sequenced was PBMCs. The clonotype comes from a middle-aged man in good health and CMV-seropositive. The CDR3 reads CASSLSALAGGKSYNEQFF. The CDR3 nucleotides read TGTGCCAGCAGCTTAAGTGCTCTAGCGGGAGGGAAATCTTACAATGAGCAGTTCTTC.